The clone carrying this T cell receptor (beta chain) appeared a few times. The sequenced target, TCR beta, came from blood CD8+ and CD4+ T cells. The multiple sclerosis control group was made up of treatment-naive patients with stable or active relapsing-remitting disease. The record originates from a study of CD8 T cells in Susac syndrome. It was with random hexamers that about 0.45 to 1 ug RNA was reverse transcribed. Amplification of TCR beta CDR3 by immunoSEQ multiplex PCR spanned 54 Vbeta and 13 Jbeta. TCRdb reanalysed the immunoSEQ multiplex PCR reads using MiXCR and keeps one entry per CDR3 protein. The sample lists 150,000 to 160,000 distinct CDR3 sequences; about 95% were seen once. This receptor was taken from a human donor with multiple sclerosis. Source material: CD8+ T cells from PBMCs.

The CDR3 bases are TGTGCCTGGTCCCTCGGGACAAACACCGGGGAGCTGTTTTTT. Its protein product is CAWSLGTNTGELFF. V and J are TRBV30 and TRBJ2-2, with D perhaps matching TRBD1 (6 bases). Germline CDR1 reads GTSNPN; CDR2 reads SVGIG (reference sequence). CDR3 length: 14 amino acids. V lost 5 bases to trimming and J lost 2 bases, with 12 bases between them.